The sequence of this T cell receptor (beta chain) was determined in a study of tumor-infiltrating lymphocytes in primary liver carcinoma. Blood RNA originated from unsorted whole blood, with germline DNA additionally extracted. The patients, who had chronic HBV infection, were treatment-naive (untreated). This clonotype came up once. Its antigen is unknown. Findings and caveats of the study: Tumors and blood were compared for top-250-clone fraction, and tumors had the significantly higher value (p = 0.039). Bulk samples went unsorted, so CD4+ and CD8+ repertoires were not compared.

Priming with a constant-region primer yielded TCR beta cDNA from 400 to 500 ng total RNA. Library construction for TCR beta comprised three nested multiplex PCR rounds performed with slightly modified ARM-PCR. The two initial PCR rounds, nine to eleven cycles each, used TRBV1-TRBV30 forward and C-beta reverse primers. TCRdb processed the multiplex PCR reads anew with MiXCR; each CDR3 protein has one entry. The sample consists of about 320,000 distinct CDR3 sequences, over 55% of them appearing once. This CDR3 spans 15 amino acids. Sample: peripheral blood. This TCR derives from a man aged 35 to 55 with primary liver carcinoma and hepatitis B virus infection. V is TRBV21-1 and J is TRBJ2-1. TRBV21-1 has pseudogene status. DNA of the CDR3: TGTGCCAGTAACTTTAGCTTAGTTCTTAACGATGAGAAGTTCTTC. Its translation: CASNFSLVLNDEKFF.